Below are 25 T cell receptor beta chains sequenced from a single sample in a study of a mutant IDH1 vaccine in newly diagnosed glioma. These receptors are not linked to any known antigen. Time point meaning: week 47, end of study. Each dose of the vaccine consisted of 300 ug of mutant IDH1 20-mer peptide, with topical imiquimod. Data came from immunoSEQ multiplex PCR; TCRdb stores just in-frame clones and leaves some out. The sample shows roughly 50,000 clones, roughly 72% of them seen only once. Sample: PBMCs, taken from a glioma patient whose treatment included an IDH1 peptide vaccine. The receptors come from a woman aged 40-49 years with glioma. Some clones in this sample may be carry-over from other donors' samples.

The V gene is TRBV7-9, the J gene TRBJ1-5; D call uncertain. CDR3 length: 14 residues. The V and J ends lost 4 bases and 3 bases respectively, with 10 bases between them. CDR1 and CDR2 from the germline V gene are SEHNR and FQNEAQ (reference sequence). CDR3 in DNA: TGTGCCAGCAGCTCCGCCAGGACCAATCAGCCCCAGCATTTT. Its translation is CASSSARTNQPQHF.

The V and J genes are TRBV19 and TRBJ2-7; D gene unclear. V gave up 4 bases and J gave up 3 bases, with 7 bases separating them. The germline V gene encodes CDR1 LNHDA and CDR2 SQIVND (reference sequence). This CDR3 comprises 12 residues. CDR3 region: CASSRNGYEQYF. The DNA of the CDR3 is TGTGCCAGTAGTAGAAACGGCTACGAGCAGTACTTC.

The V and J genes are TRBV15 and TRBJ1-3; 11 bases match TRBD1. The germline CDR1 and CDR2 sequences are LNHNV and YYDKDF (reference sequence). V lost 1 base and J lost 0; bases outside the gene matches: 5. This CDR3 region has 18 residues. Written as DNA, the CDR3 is TGTGCCACCAGCAGAGTAGGGGACAGGGGGGACTCTGGAAACACCATATATTTT. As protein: CATSRVGDRGDSGNTIYF.

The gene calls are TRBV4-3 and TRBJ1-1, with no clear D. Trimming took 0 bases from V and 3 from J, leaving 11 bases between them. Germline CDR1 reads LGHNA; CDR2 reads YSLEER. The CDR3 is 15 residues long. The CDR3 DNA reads TGCGCCAGCAGCCAAGATGGAGGCCAGTACACTGAAGCTTTCTTT. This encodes CASSQDGGQYTEAFF.

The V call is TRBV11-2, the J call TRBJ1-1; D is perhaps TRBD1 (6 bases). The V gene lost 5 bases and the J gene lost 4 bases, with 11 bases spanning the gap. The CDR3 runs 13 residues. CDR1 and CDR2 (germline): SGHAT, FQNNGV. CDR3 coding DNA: TGTGCCAGCAGCCTACAGGGTCGCACTGAAGCTTTCTTT. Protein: CASSLQGRTEAFF.

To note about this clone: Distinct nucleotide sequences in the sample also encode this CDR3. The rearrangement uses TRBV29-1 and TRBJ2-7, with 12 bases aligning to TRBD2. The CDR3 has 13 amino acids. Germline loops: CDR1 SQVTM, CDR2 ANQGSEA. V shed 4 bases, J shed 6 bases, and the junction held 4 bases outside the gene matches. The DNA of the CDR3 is TGCAGCGTTGTTCTAGCGGGAGGGGGCGAGCAGTACTTC. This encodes CSVVLAGGGEQYF.

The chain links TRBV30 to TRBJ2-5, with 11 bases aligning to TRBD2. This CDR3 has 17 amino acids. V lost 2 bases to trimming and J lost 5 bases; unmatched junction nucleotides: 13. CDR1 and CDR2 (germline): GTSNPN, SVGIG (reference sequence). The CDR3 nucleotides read TGTGCCTGGAGTCCGGCAAATAGCGGGGGGGCTTGGGAGACCCAGTACTTC. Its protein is CAWSPANSGGAWETQYF.

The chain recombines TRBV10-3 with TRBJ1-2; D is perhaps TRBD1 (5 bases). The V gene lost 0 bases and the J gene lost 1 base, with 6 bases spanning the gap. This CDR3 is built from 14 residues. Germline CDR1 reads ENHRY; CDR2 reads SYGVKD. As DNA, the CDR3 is TGTGCCATCAGTGAGTCGGGGGTTAACTATGGCTACACCTTC. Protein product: CAISESGVNYGYTF.

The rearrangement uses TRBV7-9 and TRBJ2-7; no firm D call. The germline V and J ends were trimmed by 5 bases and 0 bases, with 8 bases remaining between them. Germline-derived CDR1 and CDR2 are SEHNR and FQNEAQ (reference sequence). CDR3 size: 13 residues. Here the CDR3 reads CASSERYSYEQYF. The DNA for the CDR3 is TGTGCCAGCAGCGAACGCTACTCCTACGAGCAGTACTTC.

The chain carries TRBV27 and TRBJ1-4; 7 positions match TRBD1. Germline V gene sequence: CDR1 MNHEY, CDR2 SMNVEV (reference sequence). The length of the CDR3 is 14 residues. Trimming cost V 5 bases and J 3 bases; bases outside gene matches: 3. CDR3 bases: TGTGCCAGCAGTATGACAGGGTCTAATGAAAAACTGTTTTTT. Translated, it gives CASSMTGSNEKLFF.

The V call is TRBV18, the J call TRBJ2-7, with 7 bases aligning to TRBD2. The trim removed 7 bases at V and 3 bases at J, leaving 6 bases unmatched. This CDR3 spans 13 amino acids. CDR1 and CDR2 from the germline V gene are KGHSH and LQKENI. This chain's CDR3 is CASFGGDDYEQYF. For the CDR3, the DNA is TGTGCCAGCTTTGGGGGGGACGACTACGAGCAGTACTTC.

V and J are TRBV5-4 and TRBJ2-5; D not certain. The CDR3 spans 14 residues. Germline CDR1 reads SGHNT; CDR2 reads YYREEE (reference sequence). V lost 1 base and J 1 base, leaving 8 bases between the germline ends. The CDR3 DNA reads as TGTGCCAGCAGCTTGACAGCCCGCCAAGAGACCCAGTACTTC. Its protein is CASSLTARQETQYF.

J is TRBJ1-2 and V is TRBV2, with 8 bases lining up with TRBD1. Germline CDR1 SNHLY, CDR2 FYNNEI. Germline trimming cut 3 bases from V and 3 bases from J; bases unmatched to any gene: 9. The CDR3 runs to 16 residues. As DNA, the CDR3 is TGTGCCAGCAGTGACAGGGGGCGCTTTTCTGACTATGGCTACACCTTC. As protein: CASSDRGRFSDYGYTF.

CDR3 bases: TGTGCCAGCAGCTTGGACAGGGGGGGCACTGAAGCTTTCTTT. Amino acids: CASSLDRGGTEAFF. The J gene is TRBJ1-1, the V gene TRBV7-6; 10 nucleotides agree with TRBD1. V trimming: 3 bases; J trimming: 4 bases; junction bases outside the gene matches: 2. Germline V gene sequence: CDR1 SGHVS, CDR2 FNYEAQ. This CDR3 is 14 amino acids long. The full variable domain, rest sourced from reference TRBV7-6 and TRBJ1-1, is GAGVSQSPRYKVTKRGQDVALRCDPISGHVSLYWYRQALGQGPEFLTYFNYEAQQDKSGLPNDRFSAERPEGSISTLTIQRTEQRDSAMYRCASSLDRGGTEAFFGQGTRLTVV.

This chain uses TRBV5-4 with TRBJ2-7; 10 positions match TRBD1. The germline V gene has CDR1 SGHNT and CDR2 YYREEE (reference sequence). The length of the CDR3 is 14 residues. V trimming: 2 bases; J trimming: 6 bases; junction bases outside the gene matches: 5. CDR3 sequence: CASSFSGTGAEQYF. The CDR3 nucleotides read TGTGCCAGCAGCTTCTCCGGGACAGGGGCCGAGCAGTACTTC.

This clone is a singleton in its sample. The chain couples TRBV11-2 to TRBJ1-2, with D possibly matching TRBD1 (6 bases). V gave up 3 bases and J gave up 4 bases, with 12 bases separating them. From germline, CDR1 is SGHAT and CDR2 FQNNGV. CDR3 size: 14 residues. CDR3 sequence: CASSLVAGAYGYTF. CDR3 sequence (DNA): TGTGCCAGCAGCTTGGTTGCAGGGGCCTATGGCTACACCTTC.

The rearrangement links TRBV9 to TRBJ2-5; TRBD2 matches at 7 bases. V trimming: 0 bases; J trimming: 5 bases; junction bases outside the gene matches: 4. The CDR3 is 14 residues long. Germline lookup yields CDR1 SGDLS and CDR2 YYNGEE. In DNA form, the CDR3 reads TGTGCCAGCAGCGTAGGATACGGGGGGGAGACCCAGTACTTC. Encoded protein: CASSVGYGGETQYF.

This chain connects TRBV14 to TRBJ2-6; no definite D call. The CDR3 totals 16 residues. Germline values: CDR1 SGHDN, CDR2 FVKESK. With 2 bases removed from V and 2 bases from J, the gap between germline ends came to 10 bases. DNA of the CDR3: TGTGCCAGCAGCCAACTAGGACCCACTGGGGCCAACGTCCTGACTTTC. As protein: CASSQLGPTGANVLTF. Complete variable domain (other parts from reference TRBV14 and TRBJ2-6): EAGVTQFPSHSVIEKGQTVTLRCDPISGHDNLYWYRRVMGKEIKFLLHFVKESKQDESGMPNNRFLAERTGGTYSTLKVQPAELEDSGVYFCASSQLGPTGANVLTFGAGSRLTVL.

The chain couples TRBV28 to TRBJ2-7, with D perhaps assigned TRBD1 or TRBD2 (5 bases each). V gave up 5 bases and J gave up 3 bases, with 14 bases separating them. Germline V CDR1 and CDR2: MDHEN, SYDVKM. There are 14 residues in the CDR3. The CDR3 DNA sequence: TGTGCCAGCAGTATCTTGAGTGGGGGCTACGAGCAGTACTTC. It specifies CASSILSGGYEQYF.

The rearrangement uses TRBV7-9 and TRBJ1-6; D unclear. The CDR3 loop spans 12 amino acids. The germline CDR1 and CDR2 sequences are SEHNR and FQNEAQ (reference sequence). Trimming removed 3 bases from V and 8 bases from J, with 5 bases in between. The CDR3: CASSFRDSPLHF. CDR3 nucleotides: TGTGCCAGCAGCTTTAGGGATTCACCCCTCCACTTT.

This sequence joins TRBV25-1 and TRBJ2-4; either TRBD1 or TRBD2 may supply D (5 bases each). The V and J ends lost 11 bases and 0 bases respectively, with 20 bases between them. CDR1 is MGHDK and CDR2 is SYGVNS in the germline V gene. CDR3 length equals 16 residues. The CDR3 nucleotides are TGTGCCTCCCGTCGGGAAAGGGACCTAGCCAAAAACATTCAGTACTTC. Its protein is CASRRERDLAKNIQYF.

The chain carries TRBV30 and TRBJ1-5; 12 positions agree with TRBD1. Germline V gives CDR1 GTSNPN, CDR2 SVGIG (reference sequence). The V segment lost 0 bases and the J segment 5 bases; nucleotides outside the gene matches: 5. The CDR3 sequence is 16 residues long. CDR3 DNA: TGTGCCTGGAGTGTAAAGGGACAGGGGGCGCATCAGCCCCAGCATTTT. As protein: CAWSVKGQGAHQPQHF.

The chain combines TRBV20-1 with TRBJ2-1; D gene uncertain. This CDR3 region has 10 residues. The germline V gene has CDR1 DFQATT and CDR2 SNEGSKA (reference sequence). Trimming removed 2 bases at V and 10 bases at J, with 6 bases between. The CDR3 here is CSARKVEQFF. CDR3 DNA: TGCAGTGCTAGAAAGGTCGAGCAGTTCTTC.

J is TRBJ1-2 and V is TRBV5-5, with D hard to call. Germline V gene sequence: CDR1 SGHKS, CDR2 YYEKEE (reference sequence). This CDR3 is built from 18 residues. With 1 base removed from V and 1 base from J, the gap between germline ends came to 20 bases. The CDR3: CASSLTVLRQEFNYGYTF. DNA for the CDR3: TGTGCCAGCAGCTTGACTGTTCTTCGGCAGGAATTTAACTATGGCTACACCTTC.

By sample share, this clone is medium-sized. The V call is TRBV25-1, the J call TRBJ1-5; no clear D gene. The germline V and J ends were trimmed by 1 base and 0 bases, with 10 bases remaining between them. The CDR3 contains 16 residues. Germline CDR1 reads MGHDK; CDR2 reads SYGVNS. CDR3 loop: CASSESAGFSNQPQHF. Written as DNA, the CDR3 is TGTGCCAGCAGTGAATCGGCAGGATTTAGCAATCAGCCCCAGCATTTT.